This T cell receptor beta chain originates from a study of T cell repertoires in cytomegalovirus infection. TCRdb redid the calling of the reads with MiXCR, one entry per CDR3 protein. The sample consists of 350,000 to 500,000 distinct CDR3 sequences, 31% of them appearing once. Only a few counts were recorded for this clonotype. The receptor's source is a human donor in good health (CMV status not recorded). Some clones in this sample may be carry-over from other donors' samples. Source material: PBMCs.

CDR3 sequence reads: CASRGQLFSGNTIYF. The CDR3, as DNA: TGTGCCAGCAGGGGACAGTTGTTCTCTGGAAACACCATATATTTT. V gene TRBV12-3 or TRBV12-4 combines with J gene TRBJ1-3; 7 bases fit TRBD1. Losses at the gene ends were 6 bases for V and 0 bases for J; bases not matched to a gene: 5. The CDR3 is 15 residues long.